This TCR beta chain derives from a study of T-cell reconstitution after alpha-beta-depleted transplantation in children. J lost 4 bases, V lost 3 bases, and 10 bases had no gene match. Per the germline V gene, CDR1 is LGHNA and CDR2 is YSLEER. The CDR3 runs to 16 residues. Broader study findings: Several hundred expanded graft clones reportedly supplied alpha-beta T cells about two months after transplant. One year after transplant, T-cell counts and diversity came mostly from newly produced T cells.

Details on this clonotype: Its antigen is not identified.

Using unique molecular identifiers, the investigators prepared the TCRbeta library. TCRdb reprocessed the PCR reads via MiXCR and lists one record per CDR3 protein. The sample holds approximately 300,000 distinct CDR3 sequences, roughly 7.8% seen once. The material sequenced was peripheral blood, taken 360 days after TCRalphabeta/CD19-depleted stem cell transplant. The TCR was taken from a female patient aged 2-9 years who had a stem cell transplant for Fanconi anemia, so the T cells may come from the graft donor. V is TRBV4-3 and J is TRBJ1-2; 8 bases are shared with TRBD1. The CDR3 region is CASSQQGQEALYGYTF. CDR3 nucleotide sequence: TGCGCCAGCAGCCAGCAGGGACAGGAGGCCCTCTATGGCTACACCTTC.